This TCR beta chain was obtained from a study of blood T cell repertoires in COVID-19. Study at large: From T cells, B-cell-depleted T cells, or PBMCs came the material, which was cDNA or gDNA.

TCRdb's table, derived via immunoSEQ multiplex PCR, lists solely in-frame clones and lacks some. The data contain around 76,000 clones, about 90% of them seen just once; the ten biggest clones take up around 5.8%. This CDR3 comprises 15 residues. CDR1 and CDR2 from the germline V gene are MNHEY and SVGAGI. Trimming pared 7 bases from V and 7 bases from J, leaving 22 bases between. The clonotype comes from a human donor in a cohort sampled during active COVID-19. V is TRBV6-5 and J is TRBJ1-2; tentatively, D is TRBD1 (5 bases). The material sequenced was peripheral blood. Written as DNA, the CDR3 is TGTGCCAGCACCCGGGGCGGGGCTTTTCTCGGTGGCTACACCTTC. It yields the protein CASTRGGAFLGGYTF.